This is a list of T cell receptor beta chains from one sample in a study of T cell changes during pregnancy in multiple sclerosis. Assay used: immunoSEQ multiplex PCR; TCRdb lists only in-frame clones, some missing. Of about 60,000 clones in the sample, 85% to 95% were seen once. The sequences come from peripheral blood, collected in the first trimester of pregnancy. The receptor source for this set is a female donor with multiple sclerosis, enrolled in a pregnancy study. Each CDR3 is given with its conserved first and last residue. A D gene is named only where the DNA matches it firmly. For some rows the clone size is stated as once, few or many, or as a class when expanded; others skip it.

d_gene,v_gene,abundance,j_gene,CDR3nt,CDR3aa
-,TRBV18,-,TRBJ2-5,TGTGCCAGCTCACCCCGGGTGCAGGGAATCCAAGAGACCCAGTACTTC,CASSPRVQGIQETQYF
-,TRBV7-3,once,TRBJ2-1,TGTGCCAGCAGTTCCACCCCCGGACTAAGATCCTACAATGAGCAGTTCTTC,CASSSTPGLRSYNEQFF
-,TRBV27,-,TRBJ2-7,TGTGCCAGCTGGGGGGGGCACGAGCAGTACTTC,CASWGGHEQYF
TRBD2,TRBV9,-,TRBJ2-3,TGTGCCAGCAGCGCGTTTAGCGGGGGGGGCACAGATACGCAGTATTTT,CASSAFSGGGTDTQYF
-,TRBV5-4,-,TRBJ1-3,TGTGCCAGCAGCACGGAGTACTCTGGAAACACCATATATTTT,CASSTEYSGNTIYF
-,TRBV7-2,-,TRBJ1-5,TGTGCCAGCAGCTTATGGTCGGGACAGCCCCAGCATTTT,CASSLWSGQPQHF
TRBD1,TRBV25-1,-,TRBJ2-2,TGTGCCAGCAGCTTGACAGGGCCCGGGGAGCTGTTTTTT,CASSLTGPGELFF
-,TRBV7-2,-,TRBJ2-7,TGTGCCAGCAGCTTTGGGACAAGGAACTACGAGCAGTACTTC,CASSFGTRNYEQYF
TRBD2,TRBV11-2,-,TRBJ2-5,TGTGCCAGCAGCCTCGCTAGCGGGGGGGCAGCAAAGACCCAGTACTTC,CASSLASGGAAKTQYF
TRBD2,TRBV2,-,TRBJ2-2,TGTGCCAGCAGTGAAGCAGGGCTAGCGGGACCCACCGGGGAGCTGTTTTTT,CASSEAGLAGPTGELFF
-,TRBV4-2,once,TRBJ2-1,TGTGCCAGCAGCCAAGGCCCCTCAGACACGTACAATGAGCAGTTCTTC,CASSQGPSDTYNEQFF
-,TRBV14,few,TRBJ1-1,TGTGCCAGCAGCCAAGATCTAATGAACACTGAAGCTTTCTTT,CASSQDLMNTEAFF
-,TRBV30,-,TRBJ2-3,TGTGCCTGGAGTGCTGACCACAGGGATACGCAGTATTTT,CAWSADHRDTQYF
TRBD2,TRBV9,-,TRBJ2-5,TGTGCCAGCAGCGCCGGACTAGCGGGGAGACAAGAGACCCAGTACTTC,CASSAGLAGRQETQYF
TRBD2,TRBV9,-,TRBJ2-3,TGTGCCAGCAGCCCCGGACTAGCGGGGGGGCCGGGAGATACGCAGTATTTT,CASSPGLAGGPGDTQYF
TRBD1,TRBV11-1,-,TRBJ1-2,TGTGCCAGCAGCTTAGTCCCCACAGGGGATTTGTATGGCTACACCTTC,CASSLVPTGDLYGYTF
TRBD1,TRBV5-4,-,TRBJ2-1,TGTGCCAGCAGCTTGGTGGGGTCAGGGGGCTACAATGAGCAGTTCTTC,CASSLVGSGGYNEQFF
-,TRBV29-1,-,TRBJ2-1,TGCAGCGTTGGAGGGTATGAGCAGTTCTTC,CSVGGYEQFF
TRBD2,TRBV2,-,TRBJ2-3,TGTGCCAGCAGTGAAGCGCGGGGACTAGTAACAGATACGCAGTATTTT,CASSEARGLVTDTQYF
-,TRBV4-3,-,TRBJ2-2,TGCGCCAGCAGCCAAGGAAACAGACCCACCGGGGAGCTGTTTTTT,CASSQGNRPTGELFF
-,TRBV5-4,-,TRBJ2-1,TGTGCCAGCAGCTTGGGTGGGGGGGCCAGGGAGCAGTTCTTC,CASSLGGGAREQFF
TRBD2,TRBV6-4,few,TRBJ2-3,TGTGCCAGCAGTGAAACTAGCGTTTTAGATACGCAGTATTTT,CASSETSVLDTQYF
TRBD1,TRBV4-3,once,TRBJ1-2,TGCGCCAGCAGCCAAGGGCCGGGACAGCCCTATGGCTACACCTTC,CASSQGPGQPYGYTF
-,TRBV11-2,once,TRBJ1-5,TGTGCCAGCAGCTTAGGTCCCGCACAAGGGGCCCAGCATTTT,CASSLGPAQGAQHF
-,TRBV7-2,-,TRBJ2-7,TGTGCCAGCAGCCAAGACAGGCCCTCCTACGAGCAGTACTTC,CASSQDRPSYEQYF
-,TRBV10-1,-,TRBJ1-1,TGCGCCAGCAGTGAGTCGGGGGGACCGAACACTGAAGCTTTCTTT,CASSESGGPNTEAFF
-,TRBV4-3,-,TRBJ1-2,TGCGCCAGCAGCCAAGGGGGTGCGGGGCCGGATGGCTACACCTTC,CASSQGGAGPDGYTF
-,TRBV9,-,TRBJ1-2,TGTGCCAGCAGCGAAACGGGGGGAAGCTATGGCTACACCTTC,CASSETGGSYGYTF
-,TRBV13,-,TRBJ2-5,TGTGCCAGCAGCTTAGGTCCAGGGAAGGGAGAGACCCAGTACTTC,CASSLGPGKGETQYF
-,TRBV7-7,-,TRBJ2-2,TGTGCCAGCAGCTTAGGCAGGTCCCCCACCGGGGAGCTGTTTTTT,CASSLGRSPTGELFF
-,TRBV6-5,-,TRBJ1-2,TGTGCCAGCCTGGGACTGGACCGCTATGGCTACACCTTC,CASLGLDRYGYTF
TRBD1,TRBV5-4,-,TRBJ1-1,TGTGCCAGCAGCCCCCCGCGATACAGGGGCATGAACACTGAAGCTTTCTTT,CASSPPRYRGMNTEAFF
-,TRBV6-5,once,TRBJ2-7,TGTGCCAGCAGTCCCCAAGGGGGTGCCTACGAGCAGTACTTC,CASSPQGGAYEQYF
-,TRBV27,-,TRBJ2-1,TGTGCCAGCAGTTTTAACAATGAGCAGTTCTTC,CASSFNNEQFF
-,TRBV7-2,once,TRBJ2-7,TGTGCCAGCAGCCCTAATGGGGCTCTGGGGGAGCAGTACTTC,CASSPNGALGEQYF
TRBD2,TRBV10-3,-,TRBJ2-3,TGTGCCATCAGTGAGGGGAGGGCCCCCACAGATACGCAGTATTTT,CAISEGRAPTDTQYF
TRBD2,TRBV7-2,-,TRBJ2-1,TGTGCCAGCAGCTTACGGTTGAGCGGGGCTTTGAATGAGCAGTTCTTC,CASSLRLSGALNEQFF
TRBD1,TRBV30,-,TRBJ1-5,TGTGCCTGGAGTGTGGGGACAGGGTTTTATCAGCCCCAGCATTTT,CAWSVGTGFYQPQHF
TRBD2,TRBV18,once,TRBJ2-2,TGTGCCAGCTCACCGAAACGACTAGCGGGGGACAACACCGGGGAGCTGTTTTTT,CASSPKRLAGDNTGELFF
TRBD2,TRBV7-6,once,TRBJ2-5,TGTGCCAGCAGCTTAGTCGCGGCGGGGGGGCCTCAAGAGACCCAGTACTTC,CASSLVAAGGPQETQYF
TRBD1,TRBV6-5,-,TRBJ2-6,TGTGCCAGCAGTTTGGGACAGGGTTCTGGGGCCAACGTCCTGACTTTC,CASSLGQGSGANVLTF
-,TRBV20-1,-,TRBJ2-1,TGCAGTGCTCAGGGCGCGCGAGAGCAGTTCTTC,CSAQGAREQFF
TRBD1,TRBV7-6,-,TRBJ1-1,TGTGCCAGCAGCCACGGACAGGGGGCCACTGAAGCCTTCTTT,CASSHGQGATEAFF
TRBD1,TRBV15,-,TRBJ2-1,TGTGCCACCAGCAGGGGGGGGACAGGGAGCAATGAGCAGTTCTTC,CATSRGGTGSNEQFF
TRBD2,TRBV4-2,-,TRBJ2-4,TGTGCCAGCAGCCACACCCCGGGACTAGGCAAAAACATTCAGTACTTC,CASSHTPGLGKNIQYF
TRBD1,TRBV7-9,-,TRBJ1-5,TGTGCCAGCAGCCGGACAGGGAATCAGCCCCAGCATTTT,CASSRTGNQPQHF
-,TRBV10-3,once,TRBJ1-2,TGTGCCATCAGGCGACAGTATGGCTACACCTTC,CAIRRQYGYTF
-,TRBV11-2,-,TRBJ2-2,TGTGCCAGCAGCCCCCTAGAGGGCGTCAGGAGGAACACCGGGGAGCTGTTTTTT,CASSPLEGVRRNTGELFF
-,TRBV6-5,-,TRBJ1-2,TGTGCCAGCAGTGTAGGGGCCAACTATGGCTACACCTTC,CASSVGANYGYTF
TRBD1,TRBV19,once,TRBJ2-3,TGTGCCAGTCAGTATGACAGGGCCACAGATACGCAGTATTTT,CASQYDRATDTQYF
TRBD2,TRBV18,-,TRBJ2-2,TGTGCCAGCTCACCATCATCTAGCGGGGTGAACACCGGGGAGCTGTTTTTT,CASSPSSSGVNTGELFF
-,TRBV5-1,-,TRBJ2-1,TGCGCCAGCAGCCCCCAGGGTTTTACCTACAATGAGCAGTTCTTC,CASSPQGFTYNEQFF
TRBD1,TRBV6-5,once,TRBJ1-2,TGTGCCAGCAGGCTTACCGGGACAGGGAACGGCTACACCTTC,CASRLTGTGNGYTF
-,TRBV9,few,TRBJ1-2,TGTGCCAGCAGCGTAGGACAGAACTATGGCTACACCTTC,CASSVGQNYGYTF
-,TRBV7-9,-,TRBJ2-5,TGTGCCAGCAGCTTAGTTCTAGGCCAGGAGACCCAGTACTTC,CASSLVLGQETQYF
TRBD1,TRBV19,-,TRBJ1-3,TGTGCCAGTAGTATCGAGGGGACAGTGGGGGACCGGAGAAACACCATATATTTT,CASSIEGTVGDRRNTIYF
-,TRBV2,-,TRBJ2-7,TGTGCCAGCAGTGGATCGAGGATGCCCTACGAGCAGTACTTC,CASSGSRMPYEQYF
-,TRBV11-2,-,TRBJ1-6,TGTGCCAGCAGCTTAGGTGGGGGGTCTTCACCCCTCCACTTT,CASSLGGGSSPLHF
TRBD2,TRBV7-3,once,TRBJ2-1,TGTGCCAGCAGCTTAATGGGCGGGGGGGCCGAGAGTGAGCAGTTCTTC,CASSLMGGGAESEQFF
TRBD1,TRBV5-1,-,TRBJ2-1,TGCGCCAGCGCCGATATGACAGGGAGTTACAATGAGCAGTTCTTC,CASADMTGSYNEQFF